The sequence of this T cell receptor beta chain was determined in a study of beta chain features in type 1 diabetes. In this sample, this clone turned up a few times. Its specificity is unknown. Sorting produced populations that all topped 95% purity. Study-wide points: Shorter templates might be favored by PCR, and equally so in patients and in controls.

The whole isolated RNA underwent reverse transcription, so sequencing captured expressed TCRB transcripts. Profiled with immunoSEQ multiplex PCR; TCRdb holds only in-frame clones, not every one. The repertoire holds some 330,000 clones, 8% to 13% seen once, with 0.015% to 0.02% in the top ten. From germline, CDR1 is SGDLS and CDR2 YYNGEE. V shed 0 bases and J 3 bases; nucleotides not matched to a gene: 7. The CDR3 is made up of 16 amino acids. The chain is built from TRBV9 and TRBJ2-7; 9 nucleotides line up with TRBD2. The clonotype originates from a young woman in good health. Sequencing was performed on naive CD4+ T cells from blood. CDR3 nucleotide sequence: TGTGCCAGCAGCGTAGGTTCTCTAGCGGGAAGCTACGAGCAGTACTTC. It yields the protein CASSVGSLAGSYEQYF.